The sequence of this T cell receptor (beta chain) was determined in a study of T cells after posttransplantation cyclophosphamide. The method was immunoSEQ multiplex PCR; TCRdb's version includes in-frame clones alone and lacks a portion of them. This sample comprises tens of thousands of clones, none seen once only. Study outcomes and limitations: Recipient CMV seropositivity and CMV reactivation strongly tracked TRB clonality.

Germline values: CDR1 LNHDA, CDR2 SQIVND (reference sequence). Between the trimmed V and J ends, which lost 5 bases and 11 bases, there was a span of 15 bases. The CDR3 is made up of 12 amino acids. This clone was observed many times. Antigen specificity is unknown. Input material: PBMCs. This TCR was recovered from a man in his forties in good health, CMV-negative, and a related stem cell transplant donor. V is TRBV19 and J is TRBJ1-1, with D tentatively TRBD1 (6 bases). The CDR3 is CASSPQGRVAFF. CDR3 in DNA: TGTGCCAGTAGTCCACAGGGACGCGTGGCTTTCTTT.